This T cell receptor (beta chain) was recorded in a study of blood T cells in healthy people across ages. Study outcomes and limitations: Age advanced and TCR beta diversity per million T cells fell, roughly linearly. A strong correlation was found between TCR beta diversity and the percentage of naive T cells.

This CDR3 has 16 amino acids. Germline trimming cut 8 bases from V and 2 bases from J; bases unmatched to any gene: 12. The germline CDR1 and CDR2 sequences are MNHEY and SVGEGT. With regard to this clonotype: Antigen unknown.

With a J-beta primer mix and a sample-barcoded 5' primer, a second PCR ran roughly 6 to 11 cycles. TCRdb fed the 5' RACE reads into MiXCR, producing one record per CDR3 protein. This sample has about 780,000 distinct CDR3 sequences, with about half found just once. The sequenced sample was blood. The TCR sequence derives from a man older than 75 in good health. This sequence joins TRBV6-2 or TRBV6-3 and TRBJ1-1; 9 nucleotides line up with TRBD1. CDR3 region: CASLPPGQGPNTEAFF. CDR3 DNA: TGTGCCAGCCTCCCACCGGGACAGGGACCAAACACTGAAGCTTTCTTT.